The present TCR beta chain was sequenced within a study of T cells after posttransplantation cyclophosphamide. The study, taken as a whole, reports: Blood and skin or GI T cell repertoires showed limited TRB overlap. Donor-recipient repertoire similarity was low at 1-2 months, rising over year one. TRB clonality was highly associated with recipient CMV seropositivity and reactivation.

Sequenced by immunoSEQ multiplex PCR; TCRdb stores in-frame clones only, minus some. The table lists 41,000 or so clones, with no singletons. Only a few counts were recorded for this clone. Its target is unknown. This related bone marrow graft donor gave peripheral blood on the day of marrow donation. The germline CDR1 and CDR2 sequences are SEHNR and FQNEAQ (reference sequence). The CDR3 totals 16 residues. Trimming took 4 bases from V and 0 from J; bases not matched to a gene: 8. This TCR was sampled from a man younger than 45 in good health and a related stem cell transplant donor. Specimen: PBMCs. This chain connects TRBV7-9 to TRBJ2-5; 7 bases map to TRBD2. The CDR3 sequence: CASSYTSEMYQETQYF. The CDR3 DNA reads TGTGCCAGCAGCTACACTAGCGAAATGTACCAAGAGACCCAGTACTTC.